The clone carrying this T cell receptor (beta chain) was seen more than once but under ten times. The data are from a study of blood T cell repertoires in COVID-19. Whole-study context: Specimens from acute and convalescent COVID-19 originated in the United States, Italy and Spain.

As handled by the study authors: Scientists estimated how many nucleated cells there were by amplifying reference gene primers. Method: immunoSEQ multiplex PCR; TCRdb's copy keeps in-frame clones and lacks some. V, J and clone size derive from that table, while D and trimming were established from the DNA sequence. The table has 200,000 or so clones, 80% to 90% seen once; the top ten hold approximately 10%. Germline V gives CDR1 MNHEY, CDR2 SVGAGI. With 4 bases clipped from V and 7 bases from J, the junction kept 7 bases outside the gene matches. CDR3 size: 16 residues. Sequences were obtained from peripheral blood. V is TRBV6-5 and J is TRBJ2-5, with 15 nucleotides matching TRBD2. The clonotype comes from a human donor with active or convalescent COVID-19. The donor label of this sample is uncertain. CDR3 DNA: TGTGCCAGCAGTTGGACTAGCGGGGGGGGGCAGGGGACCCAGTACTTC. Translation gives CASSWTSGGGQGTQYF.